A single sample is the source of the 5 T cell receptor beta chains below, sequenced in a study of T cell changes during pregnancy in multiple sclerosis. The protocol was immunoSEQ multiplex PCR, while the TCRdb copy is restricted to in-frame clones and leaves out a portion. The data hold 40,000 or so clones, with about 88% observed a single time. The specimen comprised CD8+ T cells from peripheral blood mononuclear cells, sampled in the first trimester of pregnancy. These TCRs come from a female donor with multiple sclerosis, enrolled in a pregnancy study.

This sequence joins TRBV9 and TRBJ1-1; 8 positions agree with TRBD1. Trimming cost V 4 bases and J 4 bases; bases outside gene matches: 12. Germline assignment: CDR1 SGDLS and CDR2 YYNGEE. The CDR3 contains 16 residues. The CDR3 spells CASSPRPGQVRTEAFF. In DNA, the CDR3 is TGTGCCAGCAGCCCCAGACCGGGACAGGTACGCACTGAAGCTTTCTTT.

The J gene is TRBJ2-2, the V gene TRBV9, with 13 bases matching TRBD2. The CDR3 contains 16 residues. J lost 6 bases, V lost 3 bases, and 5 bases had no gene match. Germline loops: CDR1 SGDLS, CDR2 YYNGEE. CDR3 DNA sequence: TGTGCCAGCAGCGGACTAGCGGGGGGACCGGCCGGGGAGCTGTTTTTT. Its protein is CASSGLAGGPAGELFF.

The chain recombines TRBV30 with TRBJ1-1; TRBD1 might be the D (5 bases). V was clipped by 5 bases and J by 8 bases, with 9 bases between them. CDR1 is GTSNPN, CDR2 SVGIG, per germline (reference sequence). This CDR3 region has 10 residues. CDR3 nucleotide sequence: TGTGCCTGGGACTCAGGGGAAGCTTTCTTT. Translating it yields CAWDSGEAFF.

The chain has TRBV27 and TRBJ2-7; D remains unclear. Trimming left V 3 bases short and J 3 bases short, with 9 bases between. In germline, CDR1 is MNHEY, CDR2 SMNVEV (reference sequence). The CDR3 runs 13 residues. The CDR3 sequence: CASSFSRSYEQYF. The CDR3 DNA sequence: TGTGCCAGCAGTTTTAGCAGAAGCTACGAGCAGTACTTC.

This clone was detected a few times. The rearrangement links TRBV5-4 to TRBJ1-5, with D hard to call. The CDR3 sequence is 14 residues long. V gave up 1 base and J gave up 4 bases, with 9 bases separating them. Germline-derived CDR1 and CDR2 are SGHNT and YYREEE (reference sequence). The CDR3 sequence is CASSLYGENQPQHF. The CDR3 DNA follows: TGTGCCAGCAGCTTGTACGGTGAAAATCAGCCCCAGCATTTT.